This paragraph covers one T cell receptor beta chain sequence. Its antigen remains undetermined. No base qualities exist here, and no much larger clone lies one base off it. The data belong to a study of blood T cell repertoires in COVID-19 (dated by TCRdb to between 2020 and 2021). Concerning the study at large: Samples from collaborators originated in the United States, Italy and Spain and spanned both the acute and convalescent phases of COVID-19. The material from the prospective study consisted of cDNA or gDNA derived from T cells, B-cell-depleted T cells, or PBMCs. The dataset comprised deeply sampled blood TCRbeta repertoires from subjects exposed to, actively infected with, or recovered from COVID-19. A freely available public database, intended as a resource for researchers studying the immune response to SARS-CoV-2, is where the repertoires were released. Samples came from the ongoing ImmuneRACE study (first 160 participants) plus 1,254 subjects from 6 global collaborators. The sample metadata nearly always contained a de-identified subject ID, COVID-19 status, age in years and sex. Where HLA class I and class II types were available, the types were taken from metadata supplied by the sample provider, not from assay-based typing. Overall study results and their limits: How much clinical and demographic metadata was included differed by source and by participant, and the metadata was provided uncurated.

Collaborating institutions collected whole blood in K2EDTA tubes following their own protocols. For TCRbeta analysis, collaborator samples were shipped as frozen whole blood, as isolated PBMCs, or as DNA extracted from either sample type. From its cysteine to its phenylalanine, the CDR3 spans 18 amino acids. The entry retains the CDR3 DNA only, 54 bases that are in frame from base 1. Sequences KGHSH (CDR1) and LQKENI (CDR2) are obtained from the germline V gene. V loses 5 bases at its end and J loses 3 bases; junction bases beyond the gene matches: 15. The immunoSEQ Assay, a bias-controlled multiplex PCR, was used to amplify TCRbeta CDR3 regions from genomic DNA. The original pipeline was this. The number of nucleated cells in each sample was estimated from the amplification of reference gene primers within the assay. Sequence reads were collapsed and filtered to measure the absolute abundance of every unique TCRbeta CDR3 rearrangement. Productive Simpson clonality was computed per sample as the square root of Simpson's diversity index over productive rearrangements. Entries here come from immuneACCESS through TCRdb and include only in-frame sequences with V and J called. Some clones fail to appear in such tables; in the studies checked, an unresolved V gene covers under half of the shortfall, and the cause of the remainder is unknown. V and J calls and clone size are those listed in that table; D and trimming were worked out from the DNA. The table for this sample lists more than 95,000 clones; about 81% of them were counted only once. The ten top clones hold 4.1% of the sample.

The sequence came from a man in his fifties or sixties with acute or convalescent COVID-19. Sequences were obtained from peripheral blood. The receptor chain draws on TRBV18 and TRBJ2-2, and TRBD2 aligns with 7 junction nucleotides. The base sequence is TGTGCCAGCTCATCCCGGGGAGGGATGCGAAGAGACACCGGGGAGCTGTTTTTT. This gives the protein CASSSRGGMRRDTGELFF. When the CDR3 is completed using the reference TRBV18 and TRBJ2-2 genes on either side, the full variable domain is NAGVMQNPRHLVRRRGQEARLRCSPMKGHSHVYWYRQLPEEGLKFMVYLQKENIIDESGMPKERFSAEFPKEGPSILRIQQVVRGDSAAYFCASSSRGGMRRDTGELFFGEGSRLTVL.